This T cell receptor beta chain was documented in a study of cytomegalovirus exposure and HLA in healthy donors. Produced via immunoSEQ multiplex PCR; TCRdb's table is partial and in-frame only. This sample has some 140,000 clones, with 85% to 90% found just once. For this clone: Its antigen is not known.

Overall study results and limits: The authors confirmed in vitro that a few CMV-associated chains were specific for CMV antigens. A classifier reportedly called cytomegalovirus status with high sensitivity and specificity.

The donors were members of the validation cohort comprising about 130 subjects, separate from the approximately 700-subject first cohort. Sequencing used PBMCs. The TCR sequence derives from a man aged 18 to 30 in good health and CMV-seronegative.

CDR3 sequence reads: CASRPDRIYGYTF. CDR3 nucleotide sequence: TGTGCCAGCAGACCGGACAGGATCTATGGCTACACCTTC. The gene calls are TRBV27 and TRBJ1-2, with 7 positions matching TRBD1. V lost 6 bases to trimming and J lost 4 bases; unmatched junction nucleotides: 5. Per the germline V gene, CDR1 is MNHEY and CDR2 is SMNVEV (reference sequence). This CDR3 contains 13 residues.